These T cell receptor beta chains were read from a single sample in a study of cytomegalovirus exposure and HLA in healthy donors. Generated by immunoSEQ multiplex PCR, the TCRdb table keeps only in-frame clones and is missing some. This sample has about 280,000 clones; roughly 90% occur once, and the top ten carry roughly 2%. Source material: PBMCs. These receptors came from a woman aged 18 to 35 in good health and CMV-seronegative. CDR3s include the opening cysteine and the closing phenylalanine or tryptophan. Each record gives: J gene, clone size, V gene, D gene, CDR3 DNA, CDR3 protein. The D gene is left open where the match is weak. Clone size is stated in some rows and not others, as once, few, many or a class when expanded.

TRBJ2-7 . TRBV5-1 TRBD2 TGCGCCAGCAGCGTCACGGCGGGGGGCTACGAGCAGTACTTC CASSVTAGGYEQYF
TRBJ1-2 . TRBV6-5 . TGTGCCAGCAGTTACTCGGGCAGTAACTATGGCTACACCTTC CASSYSGSNYGYTF
TRBJ2-1 . TRBV7-2 . TGTGCCAGCAGCTTCGTGGCGGGGACGAATGAGCAGTTCTTC CASSFVAGTNEQFF
TRBJ1-3 . TRBV4-1 TRBD1 TGCGCCAGCAGCCAGTTCGACAGGGCTGGAAACACCATATATTTT CASSQFDRAGNTIYF
TRBJ1-6 . TRBV13 TRBD1 TGTGCCAGCAGCTCCCGGGACAGTTATAATTCACCCCTCCACTTT CASSSRDSYNSPLHF
TRBJ2-1 . TRBV6-5 TRBD1 TGTGCCAGCAGTTATACCGGGACAGGGCTCAATGAGCAGTTCTTC CASSYTGTGLNEQFF
TRBJ1-6 . TRBV5-1 . TGCGCCAGCAGCTTGGTACAGCAAAATTCACCCCTCCACTTT CASSLVQQNSPLHF
TRBJ2-7 . TRBV7-9 TRBD1 TGTTCCAGCAGCTCCTACGGGACAGGGGGCGACGAGCAGTACTTC CSSSSYGTGGDEQYF
TRBJ2-2 . TRBV5-1 . TGCGCCAGCAGCTCCTGGACAGAGAACACCGGGGAGCTGTTTTTT CASSSWTENTGELFF
TRBJ2-3 . TRBV2 TRBD2 TGTGCCAGCACCTTCCACCTAGCGGCAAGCACAGATACGCAGTATTTT CASTFHLAASTDTQYF
TRBJ2-3 . TRBV5-1 . TGCGCCAGCAGCTTGCCGGTAACAGATACGCAGTATTTT CASSLPVTDTQYF
TRBJ2-3 . TRBV9 . TGTGCCAGCAGCATTCTGGACTTCACCACAGATACGCAGTATTTT CASSILDFTTDTQYF
TRBJ2-1 . TRBV6-6 TRBD2 TGTGCCAGCAGTTATTTGCCGGGGGGATCCTACAATGAGCAGTTCTTC CASSYLPGGSYNEQFF
TRBJ2-5 . TRBV2 . TGTGCCAGCGGAGAGACTAGAACAGAGACCCAGTACTTC CASGETRTETQYF
TRBJ1-1 . TRBV10-3 . TGTGCCATCTCTGTGCAGGGCCTTGAAGCTTTCTTT CAISVQGLEAFF
TRBJ1-3 once TRBV18 . TGTGCCAGCTCACCCGGAACAGGGACCTCTGGAAACACCATATATTTT CASSPGTGTSGNTIYF
TRBJ2-3 . TRBV19 . TGTGCCAGTAGTATACGGGACTTCGATACGCAGTATTTT CASSIRDFDTQYF
TRBJ2-7 once TRBV20-1 . TGCAGTGCTAGAGAAACGGGGGAGCAGTACTTC CSARETGEQYF
TRBJ1-1 . TRBV27 . TGTGCCAGCAGTTTTTCTCCTATGAACACTGAAGCTTTCTTT CASSFSPMNTEAFF
TRBJ1-4 . TRBV5-4 TRBD1 TGTGCCAGCAGTACCGGGACAGGCACAACTAATGAAAAACTGTTTTTT CASSTGTGTTNEKLFF
TRBJ2-5 . TRBV7-9 . TGTGCCAGCAGCCCCCAGGTGGGGGGAGAGACCCAGTACTTC CASSPQVGGETQYF
TRBJ2-7 . TRBV2 . TGTGCCAGCAGTGAAGGTAGGGGGTTCGAGCAGTACTTC CASSEGRGFEQYF
TRBJ2-7 . TRBV6-1 TRBD1 TGTGCCAGCAGGACGGGACAGGTCTACGAGCAGTACTTC CASRTGQVYEQYF
TRBJ2-7 . TRBV5-1 . TGCGCCAGCAGCTATACGGGGATTATATACGGGCAGTACTTC CASSYTGIIYGQYF
TRBJ2-3 once TRBV15 TRBD2 TGTGCCACCAGCAAGGCTAGCGGGGACACAGATACGCAGTATTTT CATSKASGDTDTQYF
TRBJ2-7 . TRBV6-1 . TGTGCCAGCAGTATATCATACCAGAACCACTACGAGCAGTACTTC CASSISYQNHYEQYF
TRBJ1-6 . TRBV6-5 . TGTGCCAGCAGTTACGAAAGTTTTCGAGATTCACCCCTCCACTTT CASSYESFRDSPLHF
TRBJ2-2 . TRBV7-9 TRBD2 TGTGCCAGCAGCCCCCCCGGACTAGCGGGGACCGGGGAGCTGTTTTTT CASSPPGLAGTGELFF
TRBJ1-6 once TRBV5-1 . TGCGCCAGCAGCCCCTCGAAGGGGGAGATGAATAATTCACCCCTCCACTTT CASSPSKGEMNNSPLHF
TRBJ2-7 few TRBV7-9 TRBD1 TGTGCCAGCAGCGCAGCGGGACAGGGCGTCGACGAGCAGTACTTC CASSAAGQGVDEQYF
TRBJ1-1 . TRBV5-1 . TGCGCCAGCAGCGCGTCAGGGGATCGTACTGAAGCTTTCTTT CASSASGDRTEAFF
TRBJ1-4 . TRBV5-1 . TGCGCCAGCAGCTTGGTGACAGCGGGGTATGAAAAACTGTTTTTT CASSLVTAGYEKLFF
TRBJ2-7 . TRBV6-5 . TGTGCCAGCAGTTACGCTAGCGAAATCTACGAGCAGTACTTC CASSYASEIYEQYF
TRBJ1-1 . TRBV9 . TGTGCCAGCAGCGTTTCCGGAGACACTGAAGCTTTCTTT CASSVSGDTEAFF
TRBJ2-2 . TRBV10-3 . TGTGCCATCGGGCGGGACAGAGACACCGGGGAGCTGTTTTTT CAIGRDRDTGELFF
TRBJ2-7 . TRBV5-1 . TGCGCCAGCAGCTTCAGGGGTGAGGAGCAGTACTTC CASSFRGEEQYF
TRBJ2-3 . TRBV6-5 . TGTGCCAGCAGCGGGGTCCTCGGAGATACGCAGTATTTT CASSGVLGDTQYF
TRBJ1-1 . TRBV6-1 . TGTGCCAGCAGTGAATATCGGTGGGAGGGAGAGGACACTGAAGCTTTCTTT CASSEYRWEGEDTEAFF
TRBJ2-1 . TRBV12-5 TRBD2 TGTGCTAGTGGTTCCCATCTAGCGGGGGTTGGCAATGAGCAGTTCTTC CASGSHLAGVGNEQFF
TRBJ1-1 . TRBV6-1 . TGTGCCACCCCCGGAGGACTGAACACTGAAGCTTTCTTT CATPGGLNTEAFF
TRBJ1-1 . TRBV19 . TGTGCCAGTAGTAGGGGGGGAGTAATGAACACTGAAGCTTTCTTT CASSRGGVMNTEAFF
TRBJ1-1 . TRBV20-1 . TGCAGTGCTAGGGCCAGGGAATTT CSARAREF
TRBJ1-5 few TRBV27 TRBD1 TGTGCCAGCAGTCCACTCGCCGGACAGGGGACCTTCCTCAGCAATCAGCCCCAGCATTTT CASSPLAGQGTFLSNQPQHF